This TCR beta chain was recovered during a study of shared clonotypes between healthy human individuals. Across the study: There were three CD4 naive, three CD4 memory, two CD8 naive and one CD8 memory plates per donor.

Study results and caveats: Despite large depth, sorted-subset datasets appeared incompletely sequenced. Naive subsets tended to show greater estimated richness than memory subsets.

Produced via immunoSEQ multiplex PCR; TCRdb's table is partial and in-frame only. The sample has 850,000 to 1,200,000 clones; under 80% are singletons. Regarding this clone: Its target is unknown.

This TCR was recovered from a man aged 18 to 29 in good health. What was sequenced was memory CD4+ T cells sorted from blood. Subset defined: CD45RA-negative fraction.

The CDR3 region is CASSQEGQGSTDTQYF. The CDR3 DNA reads as TGTGCCAGCAGTCAAGAGGGACAGGGAAGCACAGATACGCAGTATTTT. The J gene is TRBJ2-3, the V gene TRBV2; 9 bases line up with TRBD1. Germline values: CDR1 SNHLY, CDR2 FYNNEI. The CDR3 is made up of 16 amino acids. The V and J ends lost 5 bases and 0 bases, in that order; junction bases with no gene match: 6.